Sequencing of this T cell receptor beta chain was carried out in a study of beta chain features in type 1 diabetes. At the level of the study: Examination spanned 100 million to 120 million sorted cells from all samples. Study outcomes and limitations: Whether HLA type affects TCRB rearrangement stayed undetermined in the present work.

The length of the CDR3 is 15 residues. V was pared by 5 bases and J by 4 bases, with 8 bases of the junction left unmatched. The germline V gene encodes CDR1 SEHNR and CDR2 FQNEAQ (reference sequence). The study reverse transcribed the entire isolated RNA, so it sequenced expressed TCRB transcripts. It was found that naive, central memory and regulatory T cell samples averaged about 3.57 million reads. Only in-frame clones appear in the TCRdb table, and some are missing; sequencing was by immunoSEQ multiplex PCR. Seen here are just over 600,000 clones, 15% to 18% observed once, and the top ten hold about 0.093%. Comment on this clone: The antigen remains undetermined.

V is TRBV7-9 and J is TRBJ1-3, with 7 bases identical to TRBD1. The sequenced sample was naive CD4+ T cells from blood. The TCR was taken from a man younger than 35 in good health. The CDR3 nucleotides are TGTGCCAGCAGCGCAGCGGGACAGACAGGAAACACCATATATTTT. It translates to CASSAAGQTGNTIYF. The variable domain in full, with the rest retrieved from reference TRBV7-9 and TRBJ1-3, is DTGVSQNPRHKITKRGQNVTFRCDPISEHNRLYWYRQTLGQGPEFLTYFQNEAQLEKSRLLSDRFSAERPKGSFSTLEIQRTEQGDSAMYLCASSAAGQTGNTIYFGEGSWLTVV.